Here is one T cell receptor (beta chain) with its context. One junction end does not reproduce the germline sequence, and a read error may be involved. TCRdb reprocessed the 5' RACE reads with MiXCR, giving one entry per CDR3 protein. The repertoire holds 5,000 to 7,000 distinct CDR3 sequences, with 40% to 60% as singletons. Memory CD4+ cells were defined as CD4+CD45RO+CD25-. Sequenced sample: memory CD4+ T cells sorted from blood. The subset here: memory CD4+ T cells, CD4+CD45RO+CD25-. This clonotype was obtained from a female donor with breast cancer.

The CDR3 DNA follows: TGTGCTAGCAGCTTAGTCGCGGGGGGATACAATGAGCAGTTCTTC. It yields the protein CASSLVAGGYNEQFF. V gene TRBV7-7 combines with J gene TRBJ2-1; 8 bases align to TRBD2. The length of the CDR3 is 15 residues. Germline CDR1 reads SSHAT; CDR2 reads FNYEAQ (reference sequence).